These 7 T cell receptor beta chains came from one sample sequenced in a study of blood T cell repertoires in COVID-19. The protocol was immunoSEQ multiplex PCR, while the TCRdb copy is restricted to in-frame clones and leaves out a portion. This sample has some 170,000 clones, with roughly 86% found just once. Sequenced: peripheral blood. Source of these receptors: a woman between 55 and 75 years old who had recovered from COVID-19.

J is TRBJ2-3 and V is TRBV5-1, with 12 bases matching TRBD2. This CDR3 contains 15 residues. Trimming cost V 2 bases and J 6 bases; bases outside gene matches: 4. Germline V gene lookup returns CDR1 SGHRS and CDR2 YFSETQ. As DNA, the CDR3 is TGCGCCAGCAGCTTCCTAGCGGGGGGGTTGGATACGCAGTATTTT. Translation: CASSFLAGGLDTQYF.

In nucleotides, the CDR3 is TGTAGTTCAGGGTGGCAAGAGACCCAGTACTTC. It encodes CSSGWQETQYF. V and J are TRBV28 and TRBJ2-5; perhaps TRBD1 as D (5 bases). The CDR3 runs to 11 residues. The germline V gene encodes CDR1 MDHEN and CDR2 SYDVKM.

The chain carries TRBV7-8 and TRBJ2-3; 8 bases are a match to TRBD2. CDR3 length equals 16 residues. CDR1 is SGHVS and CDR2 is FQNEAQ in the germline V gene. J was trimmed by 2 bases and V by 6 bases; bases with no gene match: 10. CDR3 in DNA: TGTGCCAGCAGGGTCGGGGGGGCTGTAGTCACAGATACGCAGTATTTT. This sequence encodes CASRVGGAVVTDTQYF.

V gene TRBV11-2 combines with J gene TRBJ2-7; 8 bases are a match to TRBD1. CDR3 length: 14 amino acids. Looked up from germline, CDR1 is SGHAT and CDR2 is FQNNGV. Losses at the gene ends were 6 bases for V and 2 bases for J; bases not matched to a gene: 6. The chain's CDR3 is CASRETGVTYEQYF. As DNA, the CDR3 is TGTGCCAGCAGGGAGACAGGGGTTACCTACGAGCAGTACTTC.

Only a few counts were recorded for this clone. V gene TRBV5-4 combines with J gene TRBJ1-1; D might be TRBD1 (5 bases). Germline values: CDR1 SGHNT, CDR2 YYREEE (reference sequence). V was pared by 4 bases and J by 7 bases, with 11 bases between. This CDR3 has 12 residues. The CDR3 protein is CASSLDSLEAFF. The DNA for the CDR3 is TGTGCCAGCAGCCTCGACAGCCTTGAAGCTTTCTTT.

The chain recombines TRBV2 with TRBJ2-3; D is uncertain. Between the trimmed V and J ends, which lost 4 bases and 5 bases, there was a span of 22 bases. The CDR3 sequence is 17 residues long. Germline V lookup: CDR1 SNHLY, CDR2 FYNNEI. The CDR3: CASSGLGAFGSVDTQYF. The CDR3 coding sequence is TGTGCCAGCAGTGGGCTGGGTGCTTTCGGGTCGGTAGATACGCAGTATTTT.

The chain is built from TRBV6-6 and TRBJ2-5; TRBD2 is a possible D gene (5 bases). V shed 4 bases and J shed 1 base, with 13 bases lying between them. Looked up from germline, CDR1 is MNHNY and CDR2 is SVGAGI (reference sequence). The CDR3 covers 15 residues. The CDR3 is CASSSSSGPQETQYF. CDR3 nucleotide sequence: TGTGCCAGCAGTTCCTCAAGCGGACCCCAAGAGACCCAGTACTTC.